This is a list of T cell receptor beta chains from one sample in a study of CD8 T cells in Susac syndrome. Via MiXCR, TCRdb re-called the immunoSEQ multiplex PCR reads, giving one row per CDR3 protein. The table shows 300,000 or so distinct CDR3 sequences, with 92% occurring only once. The sequenced material came from CD4+ T cells from PBMCs. Source of these receptors: a human donor with multiple sclerosis. The CDR3 runs from the conserved cysteine through the conserved F or W. A D gene is named only where the DNA matches it firmly. Rows give clone size only sometimes, using once, few, many, or a class for an expanded clone.

>.|TRBJ2-3|TRBV7-2|TRBD2
TGTGCCAGCAGCTTGATGGGGGGGGGTACCACAGATACGCAGTATTTT
CASSLMGGGTTDTQYF
>.|TRBJ2-3|TRBV29-1|.
TGCAGCGTTGTTGGACACTATCGGACAGATACGCAGTATTTT
CSVVGHYRTDTQYF
>.|TRBJ2-1|TRBV28|TRBD1
TGTGCCAGCAGTTCCCGGACAGGCAGTATCAACAATGAGCAGTTCTTC
CASSSRTGSINNEQFF
>once|TRBJ2-1|TRBV11-2|.
TGTGCCAGCAGCTTATTTGGATCGGATACCAATGAGCAGTTCTTC
CASSLFGSDTNEQFF
>.|TRBJ1-1|TRBV9|.
TGTGCCAGCAGCGCGCAGGGGAGGGCCACTGAAGCTTTCTTT
CASSAQGRATEAFF
>.|TRBJ2-3|TRBV5-1|.
TGCGCCAGCACCCGGGACTTCAGGACAGATACGCAGTATTTT
CASTRDFRTDTQYF
>.|TRBJ1-2|TRBV7-6|.
TGTGCCAGCAGCCAGATCAGGGGAGACGGCTACACCTTC
CASSQIRGDGYTF
>once|TRBJ1-1|TRBV19|.
TGTGCCAGTAGTATTCACACTGAAGCTTTCTTT
CASSIHTEAFF
>.|TRBJ2-5|TRBV5-6|.
TGTGCCAGCAGCCTGGCAGCGTCCCAGTACTTC
CASSLAASQYF
>.|TRBJ2-3|TRBV12-3/TRBV12-4|.
TGTGCCAGCAGTTTTAGGCCGTTACCAGATACGCAGTATTTT
CASSFRPLPDTQYF
>once|TRBJ2-3|TRBV15|TRBD1
TGTGCCACCAGCAGAGGGCTGACAGGGCCAGGGTCAGATACGCAGTATTTT
CATSRGLTGPGSDTQYF
>.|TRBJ2-1|TRBV3-1|TRBD2
TGTGCCAGCAGCCAAGACGCTAGCGGGGGGGACAATGAGCAGTTCTTC
CASSQDASGGDNEQFF
>.|TRBJ1-5|TRBV20-1|TRBD1
TGCAGTGCTAGAGAGTTGTGGACAGGGTCTCAGCCCCAGCATTTT
CSARELWTGSQPQHF
>.|TRBJ2-7|TRBV3-1|.
TGTGCCAGCAGCCAATTCTTGGGAACCTACGAGCAGTACTTC
CASSQFLGTYEQYF
>.|TRBJ2-1|TRBV5-1|TRBD2
TGCGCCAGCAGCTCCCCTGCAACTAGCGGGGGGTACAATGAGCAGTTCTTC
CASSSPATSGGYNEQFF
>.|TRBJ2-5|TRBV27|.
TGTGCCAGCAGTACGCACCCCGGGGGGCGCGGTCGGGAGACCCAGTACTTC
CASSTHPGGRGRETQYF
>.|TRBJ2-3|TRBV20-1|TRBD2
TGCAGTGCTAGAGATAGCGGGGGGGCGTTGGATACGCAGTATTTT
CSARDSGGALDTQYF
>.|TRBJ1-5|TRBV19|TRBD1
TGTGCCAGTACCCGGGCGGGACAGGGGTTTCAGCCCCAGCATTTT
CASTRAGQGFQPQHF
>.|TRBJ2-4|TRBV24-1|.
TGTGCCACCAGTGATTTTGACGCCAAAGGAGGGAGCATTCAGTACTTC
CATSDFDAKGGSIQYF
>.|TRBJ2-1|TRBV12-3/TRBV12-4|TRBD2
TGTGCCAGCAGTTTGGCGGGAGACCCTTACAATGAGCAGTTCTTC
CASSLAGDPYNEQFF
>.|TRBJ1-1|TRBV5-1|TRBD1
TGCGCCAGCAGCCTAGGGACAGCTGGAGCTTTCTTT
CASSLGTAGAFF
>.|TRBJ2-1|TRBV7-2|TRBD2
TGTGCCAGCACCCGGACTAGCTACTACAATGAGCAGTTCTTC
CASTRTSYYNEQFF
>.|TRBJ1-2|TRBV20-1|TRBD1
TGCAGTGCTAGAGACGCAACCAGGGGGCCGTCGGGGGGCTACACCTTC
CSARDATRGPSGGYTF
>.|TRBJ2-5|TRBV3-1|.
TGTGCCAGCAGCCCGGGGCCCCAAGAGACCCAGTACTTC
CASSPGPQETQYF
>.|TRBJ2-5|TRBV5-6|.
TGTGCCACCTCCTTTCAGGGAGAGACCCAGTACTTC
CATSFQGETQYF
>.|TRBJ1-5|TRBV12-3/TRBV12-4|TRBD1
TGTGCCAGCAGGACAGGGGGAGAACAGCCCCAGCATTTT
CASRTGGEQPQHF
>.|TRBJ1-5|TRBV3-1|.
TGTGCCAGCAGCCAGGGTCGAGGGGACAATCAGCCCCAGCATTTT
CASSQGRGDNQPQHF
>.|TRBJ2-1|TRBV30|TRBD1
TGTGCCTGGAACCGGGACAGGGTATACAATGAGCAGTTCTTC
CAWNRDRVYNEQFF
>.|TRBJ1-2|TRBV7-3|.
TGTGCCAGCAGCTTCTCAGGGACCTATGGCTACACCTTC
CASSFSGTYGYTF
>.|TRBJ2-2|TRBV19|.
TGTGCCAGTAGTATACAGGGTACCTTCGGGGAGCTGTTTTTT
CASSIQGTFGELFF
>.|TRBJ1-2|TRBV20-1|.
TGCAGTGCTAGAGCAGGGCCCTATGGCTACACCTTC
CSARAGPYGYTF
>.|TRBJ1-1|TRBV7-9|TRBD1
TGTGCCGTCCACTTAATGTCTACGGACAGGGAGGTCTCTGAAGCTTTCTTT
CAVHLMSTDREVSEAFF
>.|TRBJ2-5|TRBV6-6|TRBD2
TGTGCCAGCAGGGGACTAGCACTTGAGACCCAGTACTTC
CASRGLALETQYF
>.|TRBJ2-1|TRBV29-1|.
TGCAGCTCCCGGTGGGATGAGCAGTTCTTC
CSSRWDEQFF
>.|TRBJ2-6|TRBV7-2|TRBD2
TGTGCCAGCAGAACCTATCCTAGTAGCGGGGCCGGGGCCAACGTCCTGACTTTC
CASRTYPSSGAGANVLTF
>once|TRBJ1-1|TRBV10-3|.
TGTGCCATCAGTGGTAATGGGGTTAAAACTGAAGCTTTCTTT
CAISGNGVKTEAFF
>.|TRBJ1-1|TRBV2|TRBD1
TGTGCCAGCATAGGGACAGAGGTTCTCACTGAAGCTTTCTTT
CASIGTEVLTEAFF
>.|TRBJ2-4|TRBV9|.
TGTGCCAGCAGCGCCGGTGCGAACCGGGCCTGGAACATTCAGTACTTC
CASSAGANRAWNIQYF
>.|TRBJ2-3|TRBV29-1|TRBD1
TGCAGCGCCTCGACAGGGACCGGTACGCAGTATTTT
CSASTGTGTQYF
>.|TRBJ2-3|TRBV28|TRBD2
TGTGCCAGCAGTTCCTATAGCGGGGTCGTAAGCACAGATACGCAGTATTTT
CASSSYSGVVSTDTQYF
>.|TRBJ1-6|TRBV12-3/TRBV12-4|.
TGTGCCAGCAGTTTGGGGAATAATTCACCCCTCCACTTT
CASSLGNNSPLHF
>.|TRBJ2-5|TRBV20-1|TRBD2
TGCAGTGCTGGGTCGGGGGGGTCGGGACAAGAGACCCAGTACTTC
CSAGSGGSGQETQYF
>once|TRBJ2-5|TRBV6-2/TRBV6-3|TRBD1
TGTGCCACAGGGACAGGCCAAGTGACCCAGTACTTC
CATGTGQVTQYF
>.|TRBJ2-5|TRBV7-2|.
TGTGCCAGCAGCCAAACAGGGATGGGGGAGACCCAGTACTTC
CASSQTGMGETQYF
>.|TRBJ1-2|TRBV5-4|TRBD1
TGTGCCAGCAGGAGCCGGGACAGCGCGTCCTATGGCTACACCTTC
CASRSRDSASYGYTF
>.|TRBJ1-1|TRBV9|TRBD1
TGTGCCAGCAGCATGTCGGGACAGGGTCTCACTGAAGCTTTCTTT
CASSMSGQGLTEAFF
>once|TRBJ2-1|TRBV5-1|.
TGCGCCAGCAGCTTTAGAGTTCAGGGACCCCTCAATGAGCAGTTCTTC
CASSFRVQGPLNEQFF
>.|TRBJ1-2|TRBV7-9|TRBD1
TGTGCCAGCAGCTCGCGCCAACGGGACAGGGTAGGAGGCTACACCTTC
CASSSRQRDRVGGYTF
>once|TRBJ1-1|TRBV29-1|TRBD1
TGCAGCGTAAACAGGGGTCTGAACACTGAAGCTTTCTTT
CSVNRGLNTEAFF
>.|TRBJ2-1|TRBV24-1|TRBD2
TGTGCCACCAGTGATCCCAGGGTGGGACTAACAGACAATGAGCAGTTCTTC
CATSDPRVGLTDNEQFF
>.|TRBJ2-3|TRBV29-1|.
TGCAGCGCCGGAGGTGGCAGAGACACAGATACGCAGTATTTT
CSAGGGRDTDTQYF
>.|TRBJ2-1|TRBV4-3|TRBD2
TGCGCCAGCAGCCAAACTAGCGGGAGGGCCTCCCCCTACAATGAGCAGTTCTTC
CASSQTSGRASPYNEQFF
>.|TRBJ1-1|TRBV29-1|.
TGCAGCGGTTGGGGAGGGGACACTGAAGCTTTCTTT
CSGWGGDTEAFF
>.|TRBJ2-4|TRBV30|TRBD1
TGTGCCTGGAGTGTTAACAGGGGTCTAGCCAAAAACATTCAGTACTTC
CAWSVNRGLAKNIQYF
>.|TRBJ1-1|TRBV6-6|.
TGTGCCAGCCACGCCGGGGGCACGAGGAACACTGAAGCTTTCTTT
CASHAGGTRNTEAFF
>.|TRBJ1-3|TRBV5-6|.
TGTGCCAGCAGCTCGCCGACAGGATCTGGAAACACCATATATTTT
CASSSPTGSGNTIYF
>.|TRBJ2-2|TRBV12-3/TRBV12-4|.
TGTGCCAGCAGTTTAGCGGGGTGGACCGGGGAGCTGTTTTTT
CASSLAGWTGELFF
>once|TRBJ2-5|TRBV4-3|.
TGCGCCAGCAGCCTAAAAATAAGAGAGACCCAGTACTTC
CASSLKIRETQYF
>.|TRBJ2-5|TRBV20-1|.
TGCAGTGCTAGAGATCGGGCCCGGGCTGGGGAGACCCAGTACTTC
CSARDRARAGETQYF
>.|TRBJ2-4|TRBV27|.
TGTGCCAGCAGTCCCCCTCCGGGGGCAGGCAAAAACATTCAGTACTTC
CASSPPPGAGKNIQYF